The 26 T cell receptor beta chains given below trace back to one sample, sequenced in a study of T-cell memory formation after mild COVID-19. TCRdb analysed the 5' RACE reads with MiXCR anew, one entry per CDR3 protein. The sample records some 250,000 distinct CDR3 sequences, more than 15% being singletons. Sequencing input: PBMCs or a T cell subset sorted from them (not recorded which). Every receptor here comes from a man aged 18-30 years who had mild COVID-19 (a few samples of this study predate the infection). Cell type and time point are not known.

This clonotype was counted many times. This chain connects TRBV20-1 to TRBJ2-5, with TRBD2 as a possible D gene (5 bases). Between the trimmed V and J ends, which lost 0 bases and 2 bases, there was a span of 13 bases. The CDR3 extends over 15 amino acids. The V gene's germline CDR1 is DFQATT and CDR2 SNEGSKA (reference sequence). The CDR3 region is CSAREPAVGQETQYF. As DNA, the CDR3 is TGCAGTGCTAGAGAGCCAGCGGTGGGTCAAGAGACCCAGTACTTC.

A few counts support this clonotype. V is TRBV20-1 and J is TRBJ1-5; a possible D gene is TRBD1 (5 bases). CDR1 is DFQATT, CDR2 SNEGSKA, per germline (reference sequence). Trimming shortened V by 4 bases and J by 5 bases, and 9 bases separated the two germline ends. CDR3 length: 12 amino acids. CDR3 sequence: CSATMTDQPQHF. The DNA for the CDR3 is TGCAGTGCTACAATGACAGATCAGCCCCAGCATTTT.

This clonotype was observed a handful of times. V gene TRBV7-2 combines with J gene TRBJ1-1; the D is unclear. The CDR3 sequence is 12 residues long. Germline V gene data show CDR1 as SGHTA and CDR2 as FQGNSA. V lost 5 bases and J lost 8, with 12 bases in between. CDR3 sequence (DNA): TGTGCCAGCAGCCTCGATTTAGGGGAAGCTTTCTTT. Its protein is CASSLDLGEAFF.

This clonotype showed up just a few times. This chain connects TRBV20-1 to TRBJ2-7, with 8 bases lining up with TRBD1. The CDR3 has 15 amino acids. The V segment lost 2 bases and the J segment 2 bases; nucleotides outside the gene matches: 8. The germline V gene has CDR1 DFQATT and CDR2 SNEGSKA (reference sequence). Written as DNA, the CDR3 is TGCAGTGCTAGACCAGGGGGCGCAGGGACCTACGAGCAGTACTTC. It specifies CSARPGGAGTYEQYF.

This clonotype showed up just a few times. At one end, the junction sequence differs from germline, possibly due to a read error. The chain couples TRBV6-1 to TRBJ1-1; 7 positions match TRBD1. This CDR3 region has 13 residues. The V gene's germline CDR1 is MNHNS and CDR2 SASEGT. CDR3 sequence reads: CASSGFGQAVTFW. DNA for the CDR3: TGTGCCAGCAGTGGCTTTGGACAGGCTGTTACCTTTTGG.

The chain couples TRBV6-6 to TRBJ2-3, with 7 bases lining up with TRBD2. The trim removed 5 bases at V and 1 base at J, leaving 6 bases unmatched. From germline, CDR1 is MNHNY and CDR2 SVGAGI (reference sequence). This CDR3 region has 15 residues. The DNA of the CDR3 is TGTGCCAGCAGTAACCGTGGGAGGGGCACAGATACGCAGTATTTT. It yields the protein CASSNRGRGTDTQYF.

The chain recombines TRBV29-1 with TRBJ1-1; D possibly corresponds to TRBD1 (5 bases). V was trimmed by 4 bases and J by 1 base, leaving 10 bases between them. The CDR3 loop spans 13 amino acids. Germline-derived CDR1 and CDR2 are SQVTM and ANQGSEA. The CDR3 protein is CSVGRVTNTEAFF. The CDR3 DNA is TGCAGCGTTGGCAGGGTAACGAACACTGAAGCTTTCTTT.

The genes are TRBV9 and TRBJ2-2, with D unclear. The V end was cut by 4 bases, the J end by 1 base, with 11 bases between. Germline CDR1 is SGDLS and CDR2 is YYNGEE. The CDR3 covers 15 residues. The CDR3 protein is CASSPLLENTGELFF. The DNA of the CDR3 is TGTGCCAGCAGCCCCCTTCTAGAGAACACCGGGGAGCTGTTTTTT.

J is TRBJ1-2 and V is TRBV18; TRBD1 might be the D (5 bases). This CDR3 is built from 16 residues. Trimming shortened V by 3 bases and J by 0 bases, and 14 bases separated the two germline ends. Germline assignment: CDR1 KGHSH and CDR2 LQKENI. CDR3 nucleotides: TGTGCCAGCTCACCCGGGCAGGGCAATTCTAACTATGGCTACACCTTC. It is translated as CASSPGQGNSNYGYTF.

Written as DNA, the CDR3 is TGCGCCAGTAGGACCGGGACAGCCTACGAGCAGTACTTC. It encodes CASRTGTAYEQYF. The chain uses TRBV5-1 and TRBJ2-7; 7 nucleotides line up with TRBD1. Per the germline V gene, CDR1 is SGHRS and CDR2 is YFSETQ. V lost 8 bases and J lost 2; bases outside the gene matches: 7. There are 13 residues in the CDR3.

The chain couples TRBV24-1 to TRBJ2-3; a weak D match, TRBD2 (7 bases). With 0 bases removed from V and 2 bases from J, the gap between germline ends came to 14 bases. The germline CDR1 and CDR2 sequences are KGHDR and SFDVKD. The CDR3 totals 17 residues. The CDR3, as DNA: TGTGCCACCAGTGATTTGCAGGTGGGGGGGGCCACAGATACGCAGTATTTT. Protein product: CATSDLQVGGATDTQYF.

In its sample, this clonotype was seen a few times. The V call is TRBV7-2, the J call TRBJ2-7; D is unresolved. The CDR3 is made up of 13 amino acids. Deletions cut 0 bases from V and 5 bases from J, with 8 bases between. Germline V gene lookup returns CDR1 SGHTA and CDR2 FQGNSA. CDR3 bases: TGTGCCAGCAGCTTAGCCTGGGGTCACGAGCAGTACGTC. Amino acid sequence: CASSLAWGHEQYV.

The chain is built from TRBV5-1 and TRBJ2-7, with 8 bases fitting TRBD2. Germline lookup yields CDR1 SGHRS and CDR2 YFSETQ. This CDR3 has 15 residues. The V gene end was trimmed by 2 bases and the J gene end by 3 bases; junction bases not matched to a gene: 7. The CDR3 bases are TGCGCCAGCAGCTTATATAGCGGGGCTTACTACGAGCAGTACTTC. Its translation is CASSLYSGAYYEQYF.

The CDR3 loop is CASSDTAGRGYTF. The CDR3 DNA reads TGTGCCAGCAGTGATACAGCGGGGCGGGGCTACACCTTC. V is TRBV9 and J is TRBJ1-2; tentative D call: TRBD1 (5 bases). The germline V and J ends were trimmed by 5 bases and 8 bases, with 16 bases remaining between them. The CDR3 is 13 amino acids. The germline gives CDR1 SGDLS, CDR2 YYNGEE. The full variable domain, its missing parts supplied by reference TRBV9 and TRBJ1-2, is DSGVTQTPKHLITATGQRVTLRCSPRSGDLSVYWYQQSLDQGLQFLIQYYNGEERAKGNILERFSAQQFPDLHSELNLSSLELGDSALYFCASSDTAGRGYTFGSGTRLTVV.

This sequence joins TRBV4-1 and TRBJ2-3; the match to TRBD2 covers 7 bases. CDR1 is MGHRA, CDR2 YSYEKL, per germline. CDR3 size: 19 residues. The J segment lost 0 bases and the V segment lost 3 bases, leaving 15 bases of the junction unmatched. CDR3 sequence (DNA): TGCGCCAGCAGCCACCCAACGAAGCCAGCGGGGACCAGCACAGATACGCAGTATTTT. Protein product: CASSHPTKPAGTSTDTQYF.

This clonotype was counted between two and nine times. V gene TRBV20-1 combines with J gene TRBJ1-1; D unresolved. Germline V CDR1 and CDR2: DFQATT, SNEGSKA (reference sequence). Trimming pared 4 bases from V and 5 bases from J, leaving 14 bases between. CDR3 length: 13 residues. CDR3 region: CSATRPEVTEAFF. The CDR3 coding sequence is TGCAGTGCTACCCGCCCGGAGGTGACTGAAGCTTTCTTT.

The V gene is TRBV18, the J gene TRBJ2-7; 7 bases map to TRBD1. The germline V gene encodes CDR1 KGHSH and CDR2 LQKENI. The CDR3 loop spans 15 amino acids. V shed 3 bases, J shed 2 bases, and the junction held 7 bases outside the gene matches. CDR3 sequence: CASSPLSTGTYEQYF. CDR3 DNA: TGTGCCAGCTCACCTCTCTCGACAGGGACCTACGAGCAGTACTTC. The whole variable domain, filled in from reference TRBV18 and TRBJ2-7, reads NAGVMQNPRHLVRRRGQEARLRCSPMKGHSHVYWYRQLPEEGLKFMVYLQKENIIDESGMPKERFSAEFPKEGPSILRIQQVVRGDSAAYFCASSPLSTGTYEQYFGPGTRLTVT.

The rearrangement uses TRBV6-5 and TRBJ1-5; 11 bases line up with TRBD1. Germline assignment: CDR1 MNHEY and CDR2 SVGAGI. V gave up 4 bases and J gave up 4 bases; unmatched junction bases: 3. The CDR3 spans 15 residues. The CDR3 here is CASSSDRGLNQPQHF. The CDR3 coding sequence is TGTGCCAGCAGTTCGGACAGGGGGCTTAATCAGCCCCAGCATTTT.

The chain couples TRBV12-3 or TRBV12-4 to TRBJ2-2; the D gene could be TRBD1 or TRBD2 (5 bases each). Trimming pared 5 bases from V and 7 bases from J, leaving 14 bases between. The CDR3 length is 14 residues. CDR3 sequence reads: CASSLAVGVGELFF. DNA for the CDR3: TGTGCCAGCAGTCTCGCTGTGGGGGTCGGGGAGCTGTTTTTT.

V gene TRBV6-1 combines with J gene TRBJ1-5; D not resolved. With 2 bases removed from V and 3 bases from J, the gap between germline ends came to 5 bases. CDR1 MNHNS and CDR2 SASEGT come from the germline V gene. CDR3 length: 13 residues. The CDR3 nucleotides read TGTGCCAGCAGTGAATGGACCAATCAGCCCCAGCATTTT. It translates to CASSEWTNQPQHF.

This chain links TRBV18 with TRBJ1-6; no definite D call. The CDR3 loop spans 13 amino acids. Per the germline V gene, CDR1 is KGHSH and CDR2 is LQKENI. Trimming took 4 bases from V and 10 from J, leaving 11 bases between them. CDR3 nucleotide sequence: TGTGCCAGCTCACGCGGGGTCGAGTCACCCCTCCACTTT. It yields the protein CASSRGVESPLHF. The whole variable domain, filled in from reference TRBV18 and TRBJ1-6, reads NAGVMQNPRHLVRRRGQEARLRCSPMKGHSHVYWYRQLPEEGLKFMVYLQKENIIDESGMPKERFSAEFPKEGPSILRIQQVVRGDSAAYFCASSRGVESPLHFGNGTRLTVT.

The genes are TRBV10-3 and TRBJ1-2, with D perhaps matching TRBD1 (6 bases). From germline, CDR1 is ENHRY and CDR2 SYGVKD. The CDR3 has 14 amino acids. Trimming removed 10 bases at V and 7 bases at J, with 22 bases between. The CDR3 DNA reads TGTGCCACCGGCCCGGGACAAAGGGATACTGGCTACACCTTC. Translation: CATGPGQRDTGYTF.

This clonotype has a single count. The chain links TRBV7-8 to TRBJ1-6, with 9 bases matching TRBD1. CDR3 length: 19 amino acids. J gave up 4 bases and V 7 bases, and 17 bases lay outside the gene matches. Germline V gene sequence: CDR1 SGHVS, CDR2 FQNEAQ. CDR3 protein: CASNKNRGRPYPYNSPLHF. In DNA, the CDR3 is TGTGCCAGCAACAAAAACAGGGGGCGACCGTACCCGTATAATTCACCCCTCCACTTT. The variable domain in full, with the rest retrieved from reference TRBV7-8 and TRBJ1-6, is GAGVSQSPRYKVAKRGQDVALRCDPISGHVSLFWYQQALGQGPEFLTYFQNEAQLDKSGLPSDRFFAERPEGSVSTLKIQRTQQEDSAVYLCASNKNRGRPYPYNSPLHFGNGTRLTVT.

In this sample, this clonotype turned up a few times. The V gene is TRBV4-3, the J gene TRBJ2-2; no reliable D call. This CDR3 has 14 residues. Trimming cost V 1 base and J 6 bases, with 9 bases left between them. Germline V CDR1 and CDR2: LGHNA, YSLEER. In DNA form, the CDR3 reads TGCGCCAGCAGCCAAGCTCCCCCCGCCGGGGAGCTGTTTTTT. Encoded protein: CASSQAPPAGELFF.

This clonotype was observed many times. The chain has TRBV5-1 and TRBJ2-2; possibly TRBD1 for D (6 bases). CDR3 length: 15 amino acids. V shed 0 bases and J shed 4 bases, with 10 bases lying between them. Germline CDR1 SGHRS, CDR2 YFSETQ. CDR3 DNA sequence: TGCGCCAGCAGCTTGGACAGGGTTATCACCGGGGAGCTGTTTTTT. Translated: CASSLDRVITGELFF.

V usage is TRBV4-1 and J usage is TRBJ2-2, with 8 nucleotides matching TRBD1. Trimming took 1 base from V and 4 from J; bases not matched to a gene: 5. The CDR3 length is 16 residues. Germline CDR1 is MGHRA and CDR2 is YSYEKL. This CDR3 reads CASSQGTGRFTGELFF. CDR3 coding DNA: TGCGCCAGCAGCCAAGGGACAGGGAGGTTCACCGGGGAGCTGTTTTTT.